A selection of T cell receptor beta chains follows, all from one sample in a study of T-cell reconstitution after alpha-beta-depleted transplantation in children. TCRdb called the PCR reads again in MiXCR, with one record for every CDR3 protein. The table shows approximately 800,000 distinct CDR3 sequences, with about 15% occurring only once. The specimen comprised PBMCs, mostly from graft donor cells, sampled 360 days after TCRalphabeta/CD19-depleted stem cell transplant. The source is a male patient younger than 18 who had a stem cell transplant for acute lymphoblastic leukemia, so the T cells may come from the graft donor. Each CDR3 is given with its conserved first and last residue. The order of the fields is V gene, clone size, J gene, D gene, CDR3 DNA, CDR3 protein. The D gene is left open where the match is weak. Not every row has a clone size; where given, it reads once, few, many or a size class.

v_call: TRBV12-3/TRBV12-4; clone_size: few; j_call: TRBJ1-5; d_call: NA; cdr3_nt: TGTGCCAGCAGTTCCGTAGGGGTTCAGCCCCAGCATTTT; cdr3_aa: CASSSVGVQPQHF
v_call: TRBV29-1; clone_size: NA; j_call: TRBJ2-7; d_call: TRBD2; cdr3_nt: TGCAGCGTTGACCCTAGCGGGGCAAGGGGCGAGCAGTACTTC; cdr3_aa: CSVDPSGARGEQYF
v_call: TRBV7-8; clone_size: many; j_call: TRBJ2-1; d_call: TRBD1; cdr3_nt: TGTGCCAGCAGCTTATCTTACAGGGGTGATTATGAGCAGTTCTTC; cdr3_aa: CASSLSYRGDYEQFF
v_call: TRBV21-1; clone_size: few; j_call: TRBJ1-5; d_call: NA; cdr3_nt: TGTGCCAGCAGCAAAGGGGCACTTTATAGCAATCAGCCCCAGCATTTT; cdr3_aa: CASSKGALYSNQPQHF
v_call: TRBV12-3/TRBV12-4; clone_size: NA; j_call: TRBJ2-5; d_call: NA; cdr3_nt: TGTGCCAGCAGCTTGATAGGATCCCAGTACTTC; cdr3_aa: CASSLIGSQYF
v_call: TRBV7-9; clone_size: NA; j_call: TRBJ2-3; d_call: TRBD2; cdr3_nt: TGTGCCAGCAGCTCCGGTTCGGTAGCGGGGGCGGGCACAGATACGCAGTATTTT; cdr3_aa: CASSSGSVAGAGTDTQYF
v_call: TRBV7-2; clone_size: NA; j_call: TRBJ2-1; d_call: NA; cdr3_nt: TGTGCCAGCAGCTTAAGGGGCGGGGGCGGGAACAATGAGCAGTTCTTC; cdr3_aa: CASSLRGGGGNNEQFF
v_call: TRBV15; clone_size: few; j_call: TRBJ2-5; d_call: NA; cdr3_nt: TGTGCCACCAGCAACCCTCTGGACCGTGGGGAGACCCAGTACTTC; cdr3_aa: CATSNPLDRGETQYF
v_call: TRBV19; clone_size: NA; j_call: TRBJ2-1; d_call: TRBD1; cdr3_nt: TGTGCCAGTAGAACCGGGACAGGAGGGAATGAGCAGTTCTTC; cdr3_aa: CASRTGTGGNEQFF
v_call: TRBV12-3/TRBV12-4; clone_size: many; j_call: TRBJ1-5; d_call: NA; cdr3_nt: TGTGCCAGCAGCTTTAGCAATCAGCCCCAGCATTTT; cdr3_aa: CASSFSNQPQHF
v_call: TRBV20-1; clone_size: few; j_call: TRBJ2-7; d_call: NA; cdr3_nt: TGCAGTGCCCGAGCCCGGGCCTACGAGCAGTACTTC; cdr3_aa: CSARARAYEQYF
v_call: TRBV3-1; clone_size: few; j_call: TRBJ1-1; d_call: NA; cdr3_nt: TGTGCCAGCAGCCGGGGTTTAGCTGAAGCTTTCTTT; cdr3_aa: CASSRGLAEAFF
v_call: TRBV20-1; clone_size: NA; j_call: TRBJ2-2; d_call: TRBD2; cdr3_nt: TGCGGTGCTAGTGGACTAGCGGGGACCGGGGAGCTGTTTTTT; cdr3_aa: CGASGLAGTGELFF
v_call: TRBV3-1; clone_size: NA; j_call: TRBJ2-1; d_call: TRBD2; cdr3_nt: TGTGCCAGCAGCCAAGCGGTTCGGGGGCGAGCGGGAGATCCCCCGATGAGGAATGAGCAGTTCTTC; cdr3_aa: CASSQAVRGRAGDPPMRNEQFF
v_call: TRBV18; clone_size: few; j_call: TRBJ2-7; d_call: NA; cdr3_nt: TGTGCCAGCTCACCACTCGGAGAAGAGCAGTACTTC; cdr3_aa: CASSPLGEEQYF
v_call: TRBV14; clone_size: few; j_call: TRBJ2-2; d_call: TRBD2; cdr3_nt: TGTGCCAGCAGCCGTCAGGGCGGGGGGCCCGGGGAGCTGTTTTTT; cdr3_aa: CASSRQGGGPGELFF
v_call: TRBV7-9; clone_size: NA; j_call: TRBJ1-2; d_call: NA; cdr3_nt: TGTGCCAGCAGCGCCCCCCCGGGGGAGACCTTAAACTATGGCTACACCTTC; cdr3_aa: CASSAPPGETLNYGYTF
v_call: TRBV29-1; clone_size: many; j_call: TRBJ1-4; d_call: NA; cdr3_nt: TGCAGCGTTGAGGTACAGCGTAATGAAAAACTGTTTTTT; cdr3_aa: CSVEVQRNEKLFF
v_call: TRBV5-1; clone_size: NA; j_call: TRBJ1-1; d_call: NA; cdr3_nt: TGCGCCAGCAGCTGGGGGGCCACTGAAGCTTTCTTT; cdr3_aa: CASSWGATEAFF
v_call: TRBV9; clone_size: NA; j_call: TRBJ2-1; d_call: TRBD2; cdr3_nt: TGTGCCAGCAGCCCAATAGCGGGAGGTGCCTACAATGAGCAGTTCTTC; cdr3_aa: CASSPIAGGAYNEQFF
v_call: TRBV5-1; clone_size: NA; j_call: TRBJ2-1; d_call: TRBD2; cdr3_nt: TGCGCCAGCAGCACGGGACTAGCGGGCTTCTCCTACAATGAGCAGTTCTTC; cdr3_aa: CASSTGLAGFSYNEQFF
v_call: TRBV7-2; clone_size: NA; j_call: TRBJ2-7; d_call: TRBD1; cdr3_nt: TGTGCCAGCAGCTCCGGGACAGGGGACCACATCTACGAGCAGTACTTC; cdr3_aa: CASSSGTGDHIYEQYF
v_call: TRBV7-6; clone_size: NA; j_call: TRBJ2-7; d_call: TRBD1; cdr3_nt: TGTGCCAGCAGCTTAATCGGACAGGCGCAGTACTTC; cdr3_aa: CASSLIGQAQYF
v_call: TRBV7-2; clone_size: few; j_call: TRBJ2-5; d_call: NA; cdr3_nt: TGTGCCAGCAGCTTAATGATAATAAGGGGGGAGACCCAGTACTTC; cdr3_aa: CASSLMIIRGETQYF
v_call: TRBV3-1; clone_size: few; j_call: TRBJ2-7; d_call: NA; cdr3_nt: TGTGCCAGCAGCCACGTGGGCGGAGGTCTGGCCTACGAGCAGTACTTC; cdr3_aa: CASSHVGGGLAYEQYF
v_call: TRBV29-1; clone_size: few; j_call: TRBJ2-1; d_call: NA; cdr3_nt: TGCAGCGTCGATGGGGCACAGGGTCGGTCCGAGCAGTTCTTC; cdr3_aa: CSVDGAQGRSEQFF
v_call: TRBV7-6; clone_size: many; j_call: TRBJ1-3; d_call: TRBD1; cdr3_nt: TGTGCCACCGGACAGGCTGGAAACACCATATATTTT; cdr3_aa: CATGQAGNTIYF
v_call: TRBV12-3/TRBV12-4; clone_size: few; j_call: TRBJ2-7; d_call: TRBD2; cdr3_nt: TGTGCCAGCAAGATTAGCGGGTCTTACGAGCAGTACTTC; cdr3_aa: CASKISGSYEQYF
v_call: TRBV5-1; clone_size: few; j_call: TRBJ2-1; d_call: NA; cdr3_nt: TGCGCCAGCAGCCCGACTAGTGGGGGCAACAATGAGCAGTTCTTC; cdr3_aa: CASSPTSGGNNEQFF
v_call: TRBV28; clone_size: NA; j_call: TRBJ1-2; d_call: TRBD1; cdr3_nt: TGTGCCAGCAGCACGACAGGGGTGGACACCTATGGCTACACCTTC; cdr3_aa: CASSTTGVDTYGYTF
v_call: TRBV29-1; clone_size: few; j_call: TRBJ2-7; d_call: TRBD2; cdr3_nt: TGCAGCGTTCCCGGTGGACTAGCGGGAACCTACGAGCAGTACTTC; cdr3_aa: CSVPGGLAGTYEQYF
v_call: TRBV7-6; clone_size: NA; j_call: TRBJ1-1; d_call: NA; cdr3_nt: TGTGCCAGCAGCCGACTCGGACTTTTGAACACTGAAGCTTTCTTT; cdr3_aa: CASSRLGLLNTEAFF
v_call: TRBV24-1; clone_size: NA; j_call: TRBJ2-2; d_call: NA; cdr3_nt: TGTGCCACCAGTCAGGACCAAACCGGGGAGCTGTTTTTT; cdr3_aa: CATSQDQTGELFF
v_call: TRBV10-2; clone_size: few; j_call: TRBJ2-7; d_call: TRBD2; cdr3_nt: TGCGCCAGCACCTATAGCGGGGGACTCTCCTACGAGCAGTACTTC; cdr3_aa: CASTYSGGLSYEQYF
v_call: TRBV7-8; clone_size: many; j_call: TRBJ2-5; d_call: NA; cdr3_nt: TGTGCCAGCAGCTCCTCCCGTGTGGTTCAGACCCAGTACTTC; cdr3_aa: CASSSSRVVQTQYF
v_call: TRBV10-3; clone_size: NA; j_call: TRBJ1-1; d_call: TRBD1; cdr3_nt: TGTGCCATCAGTGGACAGGGACCTGAAGCTTTCTTT; cdr3_aa: CAISGQGPEAFF
v_call: TRBV27; clone_size: NA; j_call: TRBJ2-1; d_call: TRBD2; cdr3_nt: TGTGCCAGCAGTTTATTTTTCGGGAGGTCCTACAATGAGCAGTTCTTC; cdr3_aa: CASSLFFGRSYNEQFF
v_call: TRBV20-1; clone_size: NA; j_call: TRBJ1-1; d_call: NA; cdr3_nt: TGCAGTGCTAGGGAGGACAGGAACACTGAAGCTTTCTTT; cdr3_aa: CSAREDRNTEAFF
v_call: TRBV5-1; clone_size: many; j_call: TRBJ2-3; d_call: TRBD2; cdr3_nt: TGCGCCAGCAACCCGACTAGCGGCACAGATACGCAGTATTTT; cdr3_aa: CASNPTSGTDTQYF
v_call: TRBV2; clone_size: NA; j_call: TRBJ2-1; d_call: TRBD2; cdr3_nt: TGTGCCAGCAGTGACCCGGGACTAGCGGCCCCATACAATGAGCAGTTCTTC; cdr3_aa: CASSDPGLAAPYNEQFF
v_call: TRBV24-1; clone_size: many; j_call: TRBJ2-2; d_call: NA; cdr3_nt: TGTGCCACCAGTGCTTTGGGTACCGGGGAGCTGTTTTTT; cdr3_aa: CATSALGTGELFF
v_call: TRBV13; clone_size: few; j_call: TRBJ2-7; d_call: TRBD2; cdr3_nt: TGTGCCAGCAGCTTCATTGCGGGAGAGGCTTACGAGCAGTACTTC; cdr3_aa: CASSFIAGEAYEQYF
v_call: TRBV5-1; clone_size: NA; j_call: TRBJ2-7; d_call: NA; cdr3_nt: TGCGCCAGCAGCATCGACATGACGGGCTACTCCTACGAGCAGTACTTC; cdr3_aa: CASSIDMTGYSYEQYF
v_call: TRBV5-6; clone_size: NA; j_call: TRBJ1-6; d_call: TRBD1; cdr3_nt: TGTGCCAGCAGCCTCCGGACAGGGGGCCGGAATTCACCCCTCCACTTT; cdr3_aa: CASSLRTGGRNSPLHF
v_call: TRBV29-1; clone_size: many; j_call: TRBJ2-1; d_call: NA; cdr3_nt: TGCAGCGTTGAAGCACCCCGCACGGTGCTAGAGCACAATGAGCAGTTCTTC; cdr3_aa: CSVEAPRTVLEHNEQFF
v_call: TRBV27; clone_size: few; j_call: TRBJ2-5; d_call: TRBD2; cdr3_nt: TGTGCCAGCAGTCCCGAGACTAGCTTCGGAGAGACCCAGTACTTC; cdr3_aa: CASSPETSFGETQYF
v_call: TRBV6-1; clone_size: NA; j_call: TRBJ2-4; d_call: NA; cdr3_nt: TGTGCCAGCAGTCCCCGCGGGGTGGGCAAAAACATTCAGTACTTC; cdr3_aa: CASSPRGVGKNIQYF
v_call: TRBV2; clone_size: NA; j_call: TRBJ1-2; d_call: NA; cdr3_nt: TGTGCCAGCACCAGAGGGGGGTTGGGCTACACCTTC; cdr3_aa: CASTRGGLGYTF
v_call: TRBV3-1; clone_size: NA; j_call: TRBJ2-3; d_call: TRBD2; cdr3_nt: TGTGCCAGCAGCCAAGGGACTAGCTACATCACAGATACGCAGTATTTT; cdr3_aa: CASSQGTSYITDTQYF
v_call: TRBV15; clone_size: few; j_call: TRBJ2-2; d_call: NA; cdr3_nt: TGTGCCACCAGCAGAGGGTCTTCTATATACACCGGGGAGCTGTTTTTT; cdr3_aa: CATSRGSSIYTGELFF
v_call: TRBV5-1; clone_size: NA; j_call: TRBJ2-7; d_call: TRBD2; cdr3_nt: TGCGCCAGCACAATACTAGCGGGGGGAAACGAGCAGTACTTC; cdr3_aa: CASTILAGGNEQYF
v_call: TRBV20-1; clone_size: NA; j_call: TRBJ1-4; d_call: NA; cdr3_nt: TGCAGTGCTAGAGAGGGGTGGAATGAAAAACTGTTTTTT; cdr3_aa: CSAREGWNEKLFF
v_call: TRBV12-3/TRBV12-4; clone_size: NA; j_call: TRBJ2-5; d_call: NA; cdr3_nt: TGTGCCAGCAGTTCCGACATTATGGAGACCCAGTACTTC; cdr3_aa: CASSSDIMETQYF